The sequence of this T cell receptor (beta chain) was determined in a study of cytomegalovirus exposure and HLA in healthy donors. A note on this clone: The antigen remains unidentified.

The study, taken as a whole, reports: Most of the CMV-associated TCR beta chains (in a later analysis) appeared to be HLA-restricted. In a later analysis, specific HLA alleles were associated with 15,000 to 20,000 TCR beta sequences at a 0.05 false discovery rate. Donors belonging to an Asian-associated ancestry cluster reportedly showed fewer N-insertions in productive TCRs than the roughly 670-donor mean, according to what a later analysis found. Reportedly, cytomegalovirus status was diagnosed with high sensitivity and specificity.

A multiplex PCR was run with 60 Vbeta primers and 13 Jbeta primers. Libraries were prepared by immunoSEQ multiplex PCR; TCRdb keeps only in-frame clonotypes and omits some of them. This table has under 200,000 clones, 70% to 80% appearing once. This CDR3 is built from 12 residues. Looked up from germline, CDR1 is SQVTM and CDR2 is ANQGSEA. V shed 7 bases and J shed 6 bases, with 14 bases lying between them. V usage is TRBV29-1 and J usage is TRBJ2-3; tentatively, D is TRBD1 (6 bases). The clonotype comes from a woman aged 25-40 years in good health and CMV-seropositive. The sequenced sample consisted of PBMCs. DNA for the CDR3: TGCAGCGCCTTAACAGGGTTCGATACGCAGTATTTT. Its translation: CSALTGFDTQYF.